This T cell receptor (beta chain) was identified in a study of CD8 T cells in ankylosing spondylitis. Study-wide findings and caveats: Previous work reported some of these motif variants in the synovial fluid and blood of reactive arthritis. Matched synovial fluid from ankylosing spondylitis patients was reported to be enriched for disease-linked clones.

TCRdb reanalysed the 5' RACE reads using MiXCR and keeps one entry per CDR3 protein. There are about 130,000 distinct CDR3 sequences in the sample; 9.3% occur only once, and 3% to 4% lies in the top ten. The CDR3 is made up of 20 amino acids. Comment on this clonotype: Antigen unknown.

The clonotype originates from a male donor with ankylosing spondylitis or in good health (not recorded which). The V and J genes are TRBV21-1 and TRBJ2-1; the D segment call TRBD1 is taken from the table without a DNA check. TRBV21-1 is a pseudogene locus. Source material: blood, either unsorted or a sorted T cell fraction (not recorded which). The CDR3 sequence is CASPSTGTGGPISSYNEQFF. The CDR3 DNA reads TGTGCCAGCCCCTCAACCGGGACAGGGGGCCCAATAAGCTCCTACAATGAGCAGTTCTTC.